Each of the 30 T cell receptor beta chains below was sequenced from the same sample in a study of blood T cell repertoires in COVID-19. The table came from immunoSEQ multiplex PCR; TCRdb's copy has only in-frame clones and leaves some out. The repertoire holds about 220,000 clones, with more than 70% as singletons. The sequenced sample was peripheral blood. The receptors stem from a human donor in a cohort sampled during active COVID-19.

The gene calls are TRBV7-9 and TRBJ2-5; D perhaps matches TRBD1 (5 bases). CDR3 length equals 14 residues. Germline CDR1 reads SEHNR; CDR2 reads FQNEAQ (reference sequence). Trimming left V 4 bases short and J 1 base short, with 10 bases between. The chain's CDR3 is CASSYGHIQETQYF. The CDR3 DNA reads TGTGCCAGCAGCTACGGACACATCCAAGAGACCCAGTACTTC.

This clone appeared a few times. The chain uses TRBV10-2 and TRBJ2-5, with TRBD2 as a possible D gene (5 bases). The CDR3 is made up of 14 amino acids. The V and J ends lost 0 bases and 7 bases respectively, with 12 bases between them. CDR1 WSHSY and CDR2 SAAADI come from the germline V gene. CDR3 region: CASSESGGSGTQYF. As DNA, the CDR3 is TGCGCCAGCAGTGAGTCTGGCGGGTCCGGGACCCAGTACTTC.

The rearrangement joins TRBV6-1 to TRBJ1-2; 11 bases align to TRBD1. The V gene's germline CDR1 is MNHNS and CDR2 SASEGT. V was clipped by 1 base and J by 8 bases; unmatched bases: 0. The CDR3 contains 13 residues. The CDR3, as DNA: TGTGCCAGCAGTGAAGGGACAGGGGGCGGCTACACCTTC. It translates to CASSEGTGGGYTF.

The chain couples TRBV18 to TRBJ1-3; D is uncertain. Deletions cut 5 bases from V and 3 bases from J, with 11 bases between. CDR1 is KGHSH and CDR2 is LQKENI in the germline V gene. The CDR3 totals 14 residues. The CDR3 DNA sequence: TGTGCCAGCTCAGGGAGTAGAGGTGGAAACACCATATATTTT. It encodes CASSGSRGGNTIYF.

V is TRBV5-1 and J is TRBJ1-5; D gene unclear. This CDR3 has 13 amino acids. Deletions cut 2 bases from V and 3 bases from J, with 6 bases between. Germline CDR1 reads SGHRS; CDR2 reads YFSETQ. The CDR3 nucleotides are TGCGCCAGCAGCTTAAGCTACAATCAGCCCCAGCATTTT. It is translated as CASSLSYNQPQHF.

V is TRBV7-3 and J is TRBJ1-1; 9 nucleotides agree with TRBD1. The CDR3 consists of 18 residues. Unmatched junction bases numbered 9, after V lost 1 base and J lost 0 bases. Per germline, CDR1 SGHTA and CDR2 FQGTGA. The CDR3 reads CASSLRGGTGLLNTEAFF. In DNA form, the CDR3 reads TGTGCCAGCAGCTTAAGGGGAGGGACAGGGTTATTGAACACTGAAGCTTTCTTT.

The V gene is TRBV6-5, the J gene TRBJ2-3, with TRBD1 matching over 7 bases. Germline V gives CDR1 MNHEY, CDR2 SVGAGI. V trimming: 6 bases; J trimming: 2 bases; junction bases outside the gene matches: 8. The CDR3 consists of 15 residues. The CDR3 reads CASSRTGSVTDTQYF. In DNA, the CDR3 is TGTGCCAGCAGCAGGACAGGATCCGTCACAGATACGCAGTATTTT.

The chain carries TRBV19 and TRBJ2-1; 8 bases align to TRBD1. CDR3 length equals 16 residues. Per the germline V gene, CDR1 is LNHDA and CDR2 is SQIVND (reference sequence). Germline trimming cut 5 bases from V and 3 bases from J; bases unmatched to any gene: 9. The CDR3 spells CASSLRGQAYYNEQFF. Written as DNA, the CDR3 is TGTGCCAGTAGTCTTCGGGGACAGGCCTACTACAATGAGCAGTTCTTC.

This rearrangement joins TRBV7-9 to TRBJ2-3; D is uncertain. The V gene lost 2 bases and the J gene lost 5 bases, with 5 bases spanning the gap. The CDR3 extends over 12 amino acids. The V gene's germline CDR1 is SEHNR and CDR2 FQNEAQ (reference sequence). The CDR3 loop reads CASSLYGDTQYF. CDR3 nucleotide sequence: TGTGCCAGCAGCTTATACGGAGATACGCAGTATTTT.

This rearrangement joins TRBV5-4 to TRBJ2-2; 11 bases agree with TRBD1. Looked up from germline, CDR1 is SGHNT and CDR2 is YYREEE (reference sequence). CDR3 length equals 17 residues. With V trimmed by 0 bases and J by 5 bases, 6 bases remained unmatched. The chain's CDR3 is CASSLADRGLETGELFF. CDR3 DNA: TGTGCCAGCAGCTTGGCGGACAGGGGGCTCGAGACCGGGGAGCTGTTTTTT.

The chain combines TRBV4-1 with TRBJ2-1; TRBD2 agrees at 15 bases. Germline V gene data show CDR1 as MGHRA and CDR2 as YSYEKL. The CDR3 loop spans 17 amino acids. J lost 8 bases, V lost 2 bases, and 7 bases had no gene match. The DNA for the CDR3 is TGCGCCAGCAGCCAATCTGGACTAGCGGGAGGGCGGTATGAGCAGTTCTTC. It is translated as CASSQSGLAGGRYEQFF.

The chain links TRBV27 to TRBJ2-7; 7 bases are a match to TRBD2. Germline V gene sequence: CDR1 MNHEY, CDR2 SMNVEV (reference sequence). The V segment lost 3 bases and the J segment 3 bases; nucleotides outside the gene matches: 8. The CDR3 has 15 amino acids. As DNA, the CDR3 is TGTGCCAGCAGTTTTTCTAGCGGAGGGTACTACGAGCAGTACTTC. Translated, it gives CASSFSSGGYYEQYF.

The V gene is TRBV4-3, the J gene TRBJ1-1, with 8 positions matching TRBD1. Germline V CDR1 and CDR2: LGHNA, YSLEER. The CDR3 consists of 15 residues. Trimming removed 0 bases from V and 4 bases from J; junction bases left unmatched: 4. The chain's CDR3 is CASSQDAGGGTEAFF. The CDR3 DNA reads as TGCGCCAGCAGCCAAGACGCAGGGGGCGGCACTGAAGCTTTCTTT.

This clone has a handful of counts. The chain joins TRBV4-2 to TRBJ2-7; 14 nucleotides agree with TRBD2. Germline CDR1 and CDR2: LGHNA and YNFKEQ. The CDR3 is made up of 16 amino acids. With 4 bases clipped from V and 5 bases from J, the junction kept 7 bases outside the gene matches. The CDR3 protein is CASSRSGLAGDNEQYF. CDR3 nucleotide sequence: TGTGCCAGCAGCCGATCGGGACTAGCGGGAGACAACGAGCAGTACTTC.

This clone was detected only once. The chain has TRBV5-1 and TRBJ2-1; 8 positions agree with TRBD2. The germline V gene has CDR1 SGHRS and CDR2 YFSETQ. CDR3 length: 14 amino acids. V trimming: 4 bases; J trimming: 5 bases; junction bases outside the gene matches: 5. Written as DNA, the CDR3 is TGCGCCAGCAGCGCGATAGCGGGACACAATGAGCAGTTCTTC. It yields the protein CASSAIAGHNEQFF.

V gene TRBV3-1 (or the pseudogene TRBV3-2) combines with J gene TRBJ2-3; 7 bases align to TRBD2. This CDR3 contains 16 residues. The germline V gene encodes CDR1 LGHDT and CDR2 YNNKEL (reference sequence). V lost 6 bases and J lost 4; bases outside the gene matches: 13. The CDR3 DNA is TGTGCCAGCAGTTCCGGAAGAGGGAGGGCCGCAGATACGCAGTATTTT. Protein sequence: CASSSGRGRAADTQYF.

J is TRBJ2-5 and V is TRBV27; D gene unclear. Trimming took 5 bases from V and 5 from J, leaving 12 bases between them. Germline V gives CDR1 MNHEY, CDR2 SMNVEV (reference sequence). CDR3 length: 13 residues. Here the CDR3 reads CASSPNWLETQYF. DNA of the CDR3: TGTGCCAGCAGTCCAAATTGGCTGGAGACCCAGTACTTC.

For the CDR3, the DNA is TGTGCCAGCAGTTTGGTAGGGACAGGGGGCTCCGGGGAGCTGTTTTTT. Translated, it gives CASSLVGTGGSGELFF. The rearrangement uses TRBV28 and TRBJ2-2; 12 bases are shared with TRBD1. The CDR3 runs 16 residues. Germline trimming cut 3 bases from V and 6 bases from J; bases unmatched to any gene: 5. CDR1 and CDR2 (germline): MDHEN, SYDVKM.

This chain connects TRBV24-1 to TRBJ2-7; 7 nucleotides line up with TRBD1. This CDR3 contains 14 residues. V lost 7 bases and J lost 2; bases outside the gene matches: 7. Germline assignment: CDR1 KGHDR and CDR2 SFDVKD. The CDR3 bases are TGTGCCACCAGCCCCAATACAGGGGCCTACGAGCAGTACTTC. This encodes CATSPNTGAYEQYF.

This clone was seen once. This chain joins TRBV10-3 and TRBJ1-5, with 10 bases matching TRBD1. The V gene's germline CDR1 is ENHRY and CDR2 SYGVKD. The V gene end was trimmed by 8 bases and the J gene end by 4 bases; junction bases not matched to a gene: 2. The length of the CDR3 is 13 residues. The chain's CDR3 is CAIGDRGNQPQHF. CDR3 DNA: TGTGCCATCGGGGACAGGGGAAATCAGCCCCAGCATTTT.

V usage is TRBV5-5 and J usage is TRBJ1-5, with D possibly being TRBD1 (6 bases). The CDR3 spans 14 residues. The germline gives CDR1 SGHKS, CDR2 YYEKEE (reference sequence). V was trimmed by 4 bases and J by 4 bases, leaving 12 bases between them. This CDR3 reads CASSATGFNQPQHF. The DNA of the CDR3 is TGTGCCAGCAGCGCCACAGGGTTTAATCAGCCCCAGCATTTT.

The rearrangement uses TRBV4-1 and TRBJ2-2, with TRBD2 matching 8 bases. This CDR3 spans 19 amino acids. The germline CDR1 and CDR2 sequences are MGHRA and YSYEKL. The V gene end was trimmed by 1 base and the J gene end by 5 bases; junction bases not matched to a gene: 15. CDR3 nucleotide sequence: TGCGCCAGCAGCCAAGGGGTCCCTCTCCCGGCTAGCGGGACCGGGGAGCTGTTTTTT. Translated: CASSQGVPLPASGTGELFF.

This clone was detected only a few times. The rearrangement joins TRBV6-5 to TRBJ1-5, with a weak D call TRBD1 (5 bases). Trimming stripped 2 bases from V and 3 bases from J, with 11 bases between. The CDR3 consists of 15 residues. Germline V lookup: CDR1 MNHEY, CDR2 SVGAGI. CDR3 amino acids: CASSYIGGDNQPQHF. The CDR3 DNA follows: TGTGCCAGCAGTTACATCGGGGGAGACAATCAGCCCCAGCATTTT.

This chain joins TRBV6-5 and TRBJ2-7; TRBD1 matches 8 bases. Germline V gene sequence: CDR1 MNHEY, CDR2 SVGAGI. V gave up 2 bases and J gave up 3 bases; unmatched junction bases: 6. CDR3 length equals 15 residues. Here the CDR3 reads CASSYGTGVIYEQYF. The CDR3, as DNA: TGTGCCAGCAGTTACGGGACAGGAGTCATCTACGAGCAGTACTTC.

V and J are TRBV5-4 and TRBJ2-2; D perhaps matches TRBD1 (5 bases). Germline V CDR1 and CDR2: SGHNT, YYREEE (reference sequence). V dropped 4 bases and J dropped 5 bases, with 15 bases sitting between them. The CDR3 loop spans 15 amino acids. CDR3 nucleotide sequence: TGTGCCAGCAGCCCTAGGGCAGGGCGGACCGGGGAGCTGTTTTTT. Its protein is CASSPRAGRTGELFF.

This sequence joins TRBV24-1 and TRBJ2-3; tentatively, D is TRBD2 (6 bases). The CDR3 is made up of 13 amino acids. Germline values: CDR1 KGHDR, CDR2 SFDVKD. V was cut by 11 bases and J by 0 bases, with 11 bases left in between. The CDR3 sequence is CAIGGLSTDTQYF. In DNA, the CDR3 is TGTGCCATCGGGGGATTAAGCACAGATACGCAGTATTTT.

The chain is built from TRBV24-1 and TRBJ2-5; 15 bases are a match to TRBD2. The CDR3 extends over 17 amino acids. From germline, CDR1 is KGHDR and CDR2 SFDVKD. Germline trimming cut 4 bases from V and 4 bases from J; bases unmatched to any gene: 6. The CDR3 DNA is TGTGCCACCAGTGACCCCCGGACTAGCGGGAGGGTAGAGACCCAGTACTTC. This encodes CATSDPRTSGRVETQYF.

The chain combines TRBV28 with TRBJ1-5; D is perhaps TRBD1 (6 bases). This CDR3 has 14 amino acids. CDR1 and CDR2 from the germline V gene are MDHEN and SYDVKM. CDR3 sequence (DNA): TGTGGTGAGAGTTTCGGACAGAGCAATCAGCCCCAGCATTTT. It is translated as CGESFGQSNQPQHF. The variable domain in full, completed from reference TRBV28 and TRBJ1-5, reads DVKVTQSSRYLVKRTGEKVFLECVQDMDHENMFWYRQDPGLGLRLIYFSYDVKMKEKGDIPEGYSVSREKKERFSLILESASTNQTSMYLCGESFGQSNQPQHFGDGTRLSIL.

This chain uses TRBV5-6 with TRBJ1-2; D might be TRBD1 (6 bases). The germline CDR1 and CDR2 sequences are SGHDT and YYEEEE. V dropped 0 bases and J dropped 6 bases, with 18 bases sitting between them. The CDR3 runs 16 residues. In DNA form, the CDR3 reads TGTGCCAGCAGCTTGGTTGTAGGGGGAGTAGTGGATGGCTACACCTTC. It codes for CASSLVVGGVVDGYTF.

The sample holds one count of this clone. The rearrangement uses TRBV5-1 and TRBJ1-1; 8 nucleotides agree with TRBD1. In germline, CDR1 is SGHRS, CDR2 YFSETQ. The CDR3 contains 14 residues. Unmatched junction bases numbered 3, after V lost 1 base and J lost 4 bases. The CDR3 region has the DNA TGCGCCAGCAGCTTGAAACAGGGGGGCACTGAAGCTTTCTTT. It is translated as CASSLKQGGTEAFF.